Listed below are T cell receptor beta chains from one sample, sequenced in a study of blood T cell repertoires in COVID-19. Here immunoSEQ multiplex PCR was the method, and the copy in TCRdb shows in-frame clones only, minus some. Here the sample spans hundreds of thousands of clones, roughly 90% being singletons. The sample was PBMCs or T cells enriched from blood (not recorded which). All receptors derive from a woman aged 18-29 years with acute COVID-19. The CDR3 runs from the conserved cysteine through the conserved F or W. A D gene is named only where the DNA matches it firmly. Size is stated for part of the rows, as once, few or many counts, or as a class when the clone is expanded.

d_call,j_call,clone_size,v_call,cdr3_aa,cdr3_nt
.,TRBJ1-2,.,TRBV19,CASSISQGGYTF,TGTGCCAGTAGTATCAGTCAGGGTGGCTACACCTTC
TRBD1,TRBJ1-2,.,TRBV19,CASAADRSFYGYTF,TGTGCCAGTGCTGCGGACAGGTCCTTCTATGGCTACACCTTC
.,TRBJ2-1,once,TRBV7-3,CASSLNAVSSYNEQFF,TGTGCCAGCAGCTTAAATGCGGTGAGCTCCTACAATGAGCAGTTCTTC
TRBD2,TRBJ2-7,.,TRBV7-8,CASSSLLAAQDEQYF,TGTGCCAGCAGCTCCCTTCTAGCGGCCCAGGACGAGCAGTACTTC
TRBD1,TRBJ2-4,.,TRBV13,CASSPRDRAPIQYF,TGTGCCAGCAGCCCCAGGGACAGAGCTCCGATTCAGTACTTC
.,TRBJ1-5,.,TRBV27,CASSSSRRGQPQHF,TGTGCCAGCAGTTCGTCCCGACGGGGACAGCCCCAGCATTTT
.,TRBJ1-2,.,TRBV2,CASIGTSVLGGYTF,TGTGCCAGCATCGGGACTTCTGTATTGGGTGGCTACACCTTC
.,TRBJ1-5,.,TRBV27,CASSVGQSNQPQHF,TGTGCCAGCAGTGTGGGACAAAGCAATCAGCCCCAGCATTTT
.,TRBJ2-1,.,TRBV19,CASSRGRERSYNEQFF,TGTGCCAGTTCACGGGGGCGGGAGCGCTCCTACAATGAGCAGTTCTTC
TRBD2,TRBJ2-7,once,TRBV13,CATGNRGGGDGTEQYF,TGTGCCACCGGGAATCGCGGGGGGGGTGACGGTACAGAGCAGTACTTC
TRBD1,TRBJ1-5,.,TRBV30,CAWSRGQGRGPQHF,TGTGCCTGGAGTAGGGGACAGGGGAGAGGGCCCCAGCATTTT
.,TRBJ2-1,.,TRBV7-9,CASRWDFGDEQFF,TGTGCCAGCAGGTGGGACTTCGGGGATGAGCAGTTCTTC
.,TRBJ2-7,.,TRBV5-1,CASSLGIAHGYEQYF,TGCGCCAGCAGCTTGGGGATAGCGCATGGCTACGAGCAGTACTTC
.,TRBJ2-7,.,TRBV6-5,CASSYPGGGQGGEQYF,TGTGCCAGCAGTTATCCGGGGGGCGGACAGGGTGGGGAGCAGTACTTC
TRBD1,TRBJ1-1,.,TRBV19,CASSPDRENTEAFF,TGTGCCAGTAGTCCGGACAGGGAGAACACTGAAGCTTTCTTT
.,TRBJ1-2,.,TRBV28,CASSAQDYGYTF,TGTGCCAGCAGTGCACAGGACTATGGCTACACCTTC
.,TRBJ1-2,.,TRBV24-1,CATSQGSYGYTF,TGTGCCACCAGCCAAGGGAGCTATGGCTACACCTTC
.,TRBJ2-5,.,TRBV7-9,CASSGWGETGVQETQYF,TGTGCCAGCAGCGGTTGGGGGGAAACCGGGGTCCAAGAGACCCAGTACTTC
.,TRBJ1-1,.,TRBV19,CATKESRSRTEAFF,TGTGCCACCAAAGAATCCCGGTCTCGGACTGAAGCTTTCTTT
TRBD2,TRBJ2-1,.,TRBV27,CASSLTRLAGVQIEQFF,TGTGCCAGCAGTTTAACCCGACTAGCGGGAGTTCAGATTGAGCAGTTCTTC
TRBD1,TRBJ2-1,few,TRBV4-1,CASSQGTGGSYNEQFF,TGCGCCAGCAGCCAAGGGACAGGGGGCTCCTACAATGAGCAGTTCTTC
.,TRBJ1-2,.,TRBV27,CASSLGATGYYGYTF,TGTGCCAGCAGTTTGGGGGCCACAGGGTACTATGGCTACACCTTC
.,TRBJ1-1,.,TRBV3-1/TRBV3-2,CASSQEVAGNVEAFF,TGTGCCAGCAGCCAAGAGGTCGCAGGGAATGTTGAAGCTTTCTTT